Listed below are T cell receptor beta chains from one sample, sequenced in a study of shared clonotypes between healthy human individuals. Clones were read by immunoSEQ multiplex PCR, and TCRdb kept only the in-frame ones, dropping some. The sample shows 1.5 million to 2.5 million clones, roughly 94% of them seen only once. The specimen was naive CD8+ T cells sorted from blood. Receptors originate from a young man in good health. Each CDR3 is given with its conserved first and last residue. D genes are given only for firm matches. Size is stated for part of the rows, as once, few or many counts, or as a class when the clone is expanded.

J gene: TRBJ2-6
D gene: NA
clone size: NA
V gene: TRBV6-1
CDR3 protein: CASSNAASGANVLTF
CDR3 DNA: TGTGCCAGCAGCAACGCCGCCTCTGGGGCCAACGTCCTGACTTTC

J gene: TRBJ2-4
D gene: TRBD2
clone size: NA
V gene: TRBV9
CDR3 protein: CASSTGRGSEAKNIQYF
CDR3 DNA: TGTGCCAGCAGCACCGGGAGGGGCAGCGAAGCCAAAAACATTCAGTACTTC

J gene: TRBJ2-4
D gene: NA
clone size: NA
V gene: TRBV11-3
CDR3 protein: CASPTGTKAKNIQYF
CDR3 DNA: TGTGCCAGCCCTACCGGGACAAAGGCCAAAAACATTCAGTACTTC

J gene: TRBJ2-1
D gene: TRBD2
clone size: once
V gene: TRBV4-1
CDR3 protein: CASSLGLAGGNEQFF
CDR3 DNA: TGCGCCAGCAGCCTAGGACTAGCGGGGGGGAATGAGCAGTTCTTC

J gene: TRBJ2-7
D gene: TRBD2
clone size: NA
V gene: TRBV27
CDR3 protein: CASSLTAGGAYEQYF
CDR3 DNA: TGTGCCAGCAGTTTAACAGCGGGGGGTGCCTACGAGCAGTACTTC

J gene: TRBJ2-1
D gene: NA
clone size: NA
V gene: TRBV5-1
CDR3 protein: CASSLMWNDEQFF
CDR3 DNA: TGCGCCAGCAGCTTGATGTGGAACGATGAGCAGTTCTTC

J gene: TRBJ2-1
D gene: NA
clone size: NA
V gene: TRBV4-1
CDR3 protein: CASSLGSYNEQFF
CDR3 DNA: TGCGCCAGCAGCCTTGGATCGTACAATGAGCAGTTCTTC

J gene: TRBJ2-7
D gene: TRBD1
clone size: NA
V gene: TRBV29-1
CDR3 protein: CSVRTGIGEQYF
CDR3 DNA: TGCAGCGTTCGGACAGGGATCGGCGAGCAGTACTTC

J gene: TRBJ1-2
D gene: NA
clone size: NA
V gene: TRBV5-1
CDR3 protein: CASSARGGVVPYGYTF
CDR3 DNA: TGCGCCAGCAGCGCAAGGGGAGGAGTCGTACCCTATGGCTACACCTTC

J gene: TRBJ2-1
D gene: NA
clone size: NA
V gene: TRBV4-3
CDR3 protein: CASSQGTVYSYNEQFF
CDR3 DNA: TGCGCCAGCAGCCAAGGGACAGTATACTCCTACAATGAGCAGTTCTTC

J gene: TRBJ2-3
D gene: TRBD2
clone size: NA
V gene: TRBV6-5
CDR3 protein: CASSHIAGEADTQYF
CDR3 DNA: TGTGCCAGCAGTCACATAGCGGGAGAGGCAGATACGCAGTATTTT

J gene: TRBJ2-7
D gene: TRBD1
clone size: NA
V gene: TRBV27
CDR3 protein: CASSTGRDRGTYEQYF
CDR3 DNA: TGTGCCAGCTCGACCGGTCGGGACAGGGGCACCTACGAGCAGTACTTC

J gene: TRBJ2-1
D gene: TRBD1
clone size: NA
V gene: TRBV29-1
CDR3 protein: CSVSGWTGSSYNEQFF
CDR3 DNA: TGCAGCGTTTCTGGGTGGACAGGGAGCTCCTACAATGAGCAGTTCTTC

J gene: TRBJ1-1
D gene: NA
clone size: once
V gene: TRBV5-5
CDR3 protein: CASSLDVSTEAFF
CDR3 DNA: TGTGCCAGCAGCTTGGATGTGTCCACTGAAGCTTTCTTT